This T cell receptor (beta chain) emerged from a study of blood T cell repertoires in COVID-19. Study as a whole: From the United States, Italy and Spain came samples of acute and convalescent COVID-19. PBMCs, B-cell-depleted T cells, or T cells provided the cDNA or gDNA that made up the material.

In the source study's methods: It was from reference gene primer amplification that nucleated cell counts were estimated. Assay used: immunoSEQ multiplex PCR; TCRdb lists only in-frame clones, some missing. The V and J calls and clone size come from that table; D and trimming were worked out from the DNA. The sample records over 150,000 clones, 80% to 90% being singletons. The CDR3 consists of 14 residues. Per germline, CDR1 SGHKS and CDR2 YYEKEE (reference sequence). V shed 6 bases and J 3 bases; nucleotides not matched to a gene: 7. What was sequenced was peripheral blood. The origin of this receptor is a young man who had recovered from COVID-19. The rearrangement joins TRBV5-5 to TRBJ2-3; 7 nucleotides agree with TRBD1. The CDR3 loop reads CASTHGTETDTQYF. The CDR3 DNA follows: TGTGCCAGCACCCACGGGACAGAAACAGATACGCAGTATTTT.